This T cell receptor beta chain stems from a study of shared T cell receptors in the human thymus. Clones were read by immunoSEQ multiplex PCR, and TCRdb kept only the in-frame ones, dropping some. Of roughly 700,000 clones listed, roughly 88% are singletons. The CDR3 has 15 residues. With 0 bases removed from V and 7 bases from J, the gap between germline ends came to 15 bases. Germline assignment: CDR1 SGHDN and CDR2 FVKESK. Separately, the same data were catalogued under a study of human thymus T cells. That work contributes: Corrective cardiac operations yielded the resected thymus tissue. Thymic as well as blood repertoires seemed to favor certain V and J genes unevenly.

The rearrangement links TRBV14 to TRBJ1-1, with D unclear. The material sequenced was thymocytes. This sequence was found in a boy under two years old with a congenital heart defect. The CDR3 DNA is TGTGCCAGCAGCCAAGACCCCCGGGTCCCTAGTGAAGCTTTCTTT. It codes for CASSQDPRVPSEAFF.